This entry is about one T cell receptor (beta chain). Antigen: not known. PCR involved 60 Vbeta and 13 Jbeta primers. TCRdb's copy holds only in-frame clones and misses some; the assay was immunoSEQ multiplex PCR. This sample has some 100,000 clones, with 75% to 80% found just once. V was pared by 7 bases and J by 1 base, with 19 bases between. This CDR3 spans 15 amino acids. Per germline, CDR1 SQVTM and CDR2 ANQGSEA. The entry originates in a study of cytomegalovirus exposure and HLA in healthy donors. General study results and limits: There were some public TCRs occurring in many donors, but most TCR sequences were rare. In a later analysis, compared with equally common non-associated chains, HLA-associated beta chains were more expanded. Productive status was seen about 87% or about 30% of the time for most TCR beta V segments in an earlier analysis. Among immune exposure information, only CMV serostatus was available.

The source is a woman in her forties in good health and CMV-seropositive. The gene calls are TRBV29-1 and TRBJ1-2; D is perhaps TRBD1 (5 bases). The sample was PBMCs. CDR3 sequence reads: CSAPGGGLINYGYTF. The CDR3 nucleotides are TGCAGCGCACCCGGGGGAGGGCTAATTAACTATGGCTACACCTTC.